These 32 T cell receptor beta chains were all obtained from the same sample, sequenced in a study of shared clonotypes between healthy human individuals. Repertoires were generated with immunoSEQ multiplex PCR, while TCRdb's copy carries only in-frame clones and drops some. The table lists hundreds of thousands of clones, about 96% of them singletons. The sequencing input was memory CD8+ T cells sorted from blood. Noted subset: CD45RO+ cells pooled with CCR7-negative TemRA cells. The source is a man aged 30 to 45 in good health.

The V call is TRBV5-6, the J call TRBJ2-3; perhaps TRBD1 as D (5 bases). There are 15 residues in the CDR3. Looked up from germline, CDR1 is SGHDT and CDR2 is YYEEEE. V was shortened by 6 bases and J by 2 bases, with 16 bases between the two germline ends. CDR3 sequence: CASTTVTDTTDTQYF. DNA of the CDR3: TGTGCCAGCACCACGGTTACGGACACCACAGATACGCAGTATTTT.

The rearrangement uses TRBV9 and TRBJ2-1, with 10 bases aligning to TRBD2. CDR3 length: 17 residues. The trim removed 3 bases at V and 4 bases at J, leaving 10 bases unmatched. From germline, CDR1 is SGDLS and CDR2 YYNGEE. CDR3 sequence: CASSAGLAEAPYNEQFF. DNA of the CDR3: TGTGCCAGCAGCGCTGGACTAGCGGAGGCCCCTTACAATGAGCAGTTCTTC.

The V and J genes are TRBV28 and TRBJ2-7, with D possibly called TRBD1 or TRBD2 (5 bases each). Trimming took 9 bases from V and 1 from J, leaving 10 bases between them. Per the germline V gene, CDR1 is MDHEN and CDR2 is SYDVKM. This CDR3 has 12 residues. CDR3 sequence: CASRDGSYEQYF. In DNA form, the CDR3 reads TGTGCCAGTCGGGACGGATCCTACGAGCAGTACTTC.

CDR3: CASSSMGGRTEAFF. The CDR3 DNA is TGTGCCAGCAGTTCCATGGGGGGGAGAACTGAAGCTTTCTTT. The chain employs TRBV6-5 and TRBJ1-1; D might be TRBD1 (5 bases). The length of the CDR3 is 14 residues. Germline CDR1 MNHEY, CDR2 SVGAGI. The ends were cut back, 4 bases at V and 5 bases at J, with 14 bases in the middle.

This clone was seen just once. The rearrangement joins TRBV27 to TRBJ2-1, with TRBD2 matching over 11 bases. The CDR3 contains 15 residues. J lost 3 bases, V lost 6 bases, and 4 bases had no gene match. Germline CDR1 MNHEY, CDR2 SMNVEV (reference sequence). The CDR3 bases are TGTGCCAGCAGAGAAACTAGCGGGGGCTACAATGAGCAGTTCTTC. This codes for CASRETSGGYNEQFF.

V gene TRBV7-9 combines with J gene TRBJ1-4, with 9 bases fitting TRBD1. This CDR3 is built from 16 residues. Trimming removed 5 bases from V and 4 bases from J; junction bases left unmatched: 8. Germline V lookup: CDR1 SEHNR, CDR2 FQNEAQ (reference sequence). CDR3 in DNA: TGTGCCAGCAGCGTGGACAGGGGAGGCGATAATGAAAAACTGTTTTTT. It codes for CASSVDRGGDNEKLFF. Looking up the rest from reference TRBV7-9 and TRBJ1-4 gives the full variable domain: DTGVSQNPRHKITKRGQNVTFRCDPISEHNRLYWYRQTLGQGPEFLTYFQNEAQLEKSRLLSDRFSAERPKGSFSTLEIQRTEQGDSAMYLCASSVDRGGDNEKLFFGSGTQLSVL.

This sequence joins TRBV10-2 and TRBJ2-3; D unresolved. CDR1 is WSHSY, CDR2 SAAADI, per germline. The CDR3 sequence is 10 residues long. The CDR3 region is CASALDTQYF. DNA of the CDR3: TGCGCATCCGCACTCGATACGCAGTATTTT.

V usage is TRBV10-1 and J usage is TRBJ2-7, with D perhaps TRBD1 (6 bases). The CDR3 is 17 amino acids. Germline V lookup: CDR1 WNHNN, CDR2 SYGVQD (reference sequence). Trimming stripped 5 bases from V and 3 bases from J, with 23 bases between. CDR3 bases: TGCGCCAGCAGTCCTTCTGAAATGCCGGGACACTACTACGAGCAGTACTTC. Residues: CASSPSEMPGHYYEQYF.

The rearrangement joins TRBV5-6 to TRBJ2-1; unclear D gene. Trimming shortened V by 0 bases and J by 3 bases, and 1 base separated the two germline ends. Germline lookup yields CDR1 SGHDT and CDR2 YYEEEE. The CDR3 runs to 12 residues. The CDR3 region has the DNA TGTGCCAGCAGCTTGGACTACAATGAGCAGTTCTTC. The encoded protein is CASSLDYNEQFF.

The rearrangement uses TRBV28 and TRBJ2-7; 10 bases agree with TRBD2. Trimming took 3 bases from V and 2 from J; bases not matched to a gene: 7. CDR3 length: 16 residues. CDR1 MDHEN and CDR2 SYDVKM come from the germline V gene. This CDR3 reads CASSFSGLADTYEQYF. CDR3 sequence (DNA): TGTGCCAGCAGTTTTAGCGGACTAGCGGACACCTACGAGCAGTACTTC.

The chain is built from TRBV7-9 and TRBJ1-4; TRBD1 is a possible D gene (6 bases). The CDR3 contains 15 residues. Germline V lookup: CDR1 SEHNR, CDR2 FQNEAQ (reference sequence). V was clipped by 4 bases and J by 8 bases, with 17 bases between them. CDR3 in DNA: TGTGCCAGCAGCTCCACAGGGTTGTTAAGAGAAAAACTGTTTTTT. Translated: CASSSTGLLREKLFF.

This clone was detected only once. CDR3: CASSFGGAHQPQHF. The CDR3 DNA is TGTGCCAGCAGTTTTGGGGGGGCCCATCAGCCCCAGCATTTT. The rearrangement links TRBV28 to TRBJ1-5; a weak D match, TRBD1 (6 bases). Germline V lookup: CDR1 MDHEN, CDR2 SYDVKM. V lost 3 bases, J lost 5 bases, and 11 bases lay in between. The length of the CDR3 is 14 residues.

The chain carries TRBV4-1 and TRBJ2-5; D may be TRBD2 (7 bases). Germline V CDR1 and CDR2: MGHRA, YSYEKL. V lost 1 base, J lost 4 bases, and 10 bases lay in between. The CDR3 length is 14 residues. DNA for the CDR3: TGCGCCAGCAGCCAAGCTGGGGGGGCAGAGACCCAGTACTTC. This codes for CASSQAGGAETQYF.

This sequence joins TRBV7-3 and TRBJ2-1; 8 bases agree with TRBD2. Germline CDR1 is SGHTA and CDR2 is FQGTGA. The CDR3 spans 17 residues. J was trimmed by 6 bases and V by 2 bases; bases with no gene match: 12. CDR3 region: CASSLGGPGTSRNEQFF. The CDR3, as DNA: TGTGCCAGCAGCTTAGGGGGGCCCGGGACTAGTCGCAATGAGCAGTTCTTC.

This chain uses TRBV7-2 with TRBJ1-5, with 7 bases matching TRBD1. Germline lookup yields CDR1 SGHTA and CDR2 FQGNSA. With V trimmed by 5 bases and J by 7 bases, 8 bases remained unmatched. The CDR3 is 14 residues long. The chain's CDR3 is CASSPRGAAQPQHF. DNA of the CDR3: TGTGCCAGCAGCCCCAGGGGGGCGGCACAGCCCCAGCATTTT.

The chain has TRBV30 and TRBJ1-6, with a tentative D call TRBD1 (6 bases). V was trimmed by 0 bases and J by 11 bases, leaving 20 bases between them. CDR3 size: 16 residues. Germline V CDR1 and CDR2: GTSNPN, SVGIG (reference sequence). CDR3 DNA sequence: TGTGCCTGGAGTGTACAAATGGGGGCGCGCATTGCACCCCTCCACTTT. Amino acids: CAWSVQMGARIAPLHF.

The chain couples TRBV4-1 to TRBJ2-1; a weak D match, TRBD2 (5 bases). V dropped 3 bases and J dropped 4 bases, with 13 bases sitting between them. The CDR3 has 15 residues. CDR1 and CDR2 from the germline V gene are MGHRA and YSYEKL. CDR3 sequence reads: CASSQGAELYNEQFF. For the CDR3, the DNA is TGCGCCAGCAGCCAGGGAGCGGAACTTTACAATGAGCAGTTCTTC.

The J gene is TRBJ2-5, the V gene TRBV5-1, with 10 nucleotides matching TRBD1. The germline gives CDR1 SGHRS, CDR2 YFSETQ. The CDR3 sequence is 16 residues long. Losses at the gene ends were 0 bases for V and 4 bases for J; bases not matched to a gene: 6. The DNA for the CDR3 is TGCGCCAGCAGCTTGGCCAATCGGGACAGGGGAGAGACCCAGTACTTC. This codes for CASSLANRDRGETQYF.

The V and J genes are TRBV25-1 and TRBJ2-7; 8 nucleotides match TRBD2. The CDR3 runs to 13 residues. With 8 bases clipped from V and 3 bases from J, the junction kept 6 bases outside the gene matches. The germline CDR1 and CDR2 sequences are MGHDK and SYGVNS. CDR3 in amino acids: CASRVSGSYEQYF. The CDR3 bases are TGTGCCAGCCGTGTGAGCGGGAGCTACGAGCAGTACTTC.

The CDR3 spells CASSLDDRDIQPQHF. The CDR3 nucleotides read TGTGCCAGCAGCTTAGATGACAGGGATATTCAGCCCCAGCATTTT. The rearrangement links TRBV11-3 to TRBJ1-5, with 7 positions matching TRBD1. With 0 bases clipped from V and 6 bases from J, the junction kept 5 bases outside the gene matches. The germline gives CDR1 SGHNT, CDR2 YENEEA. This CDR3 spans 15 amino acids.

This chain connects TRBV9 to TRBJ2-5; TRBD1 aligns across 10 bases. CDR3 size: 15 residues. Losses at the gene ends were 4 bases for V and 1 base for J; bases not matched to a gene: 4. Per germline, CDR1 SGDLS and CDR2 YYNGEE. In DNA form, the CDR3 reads TGTGCCAGCAGCAGACAGGGGGCGATCCAAGAGACCCAGTACTTC. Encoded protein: CASSRQGAIQETQYF.

The CDR3, as DNA: TGTGCCAGCAGCTTAGTCCAAGGCGCCAAGGCTAACTATGGCTACACCTTC. Protein product: CASSLVQGAKANYGYTF. This chain links TRBV7-9 with TRBJ1-2; no firm D call. Trimming left V 1 base short and J 0 bases short, with 15 bases between. CDR3 size: 17 residues. The germline gives CDR1 SEHNR, CDR2 FQNEAQ (reference sequence).

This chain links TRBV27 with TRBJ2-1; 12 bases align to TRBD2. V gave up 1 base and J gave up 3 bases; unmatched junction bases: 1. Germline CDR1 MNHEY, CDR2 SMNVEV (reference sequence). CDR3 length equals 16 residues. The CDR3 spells CASSLWTSGIYNEQFF. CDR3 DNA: TGTGCCAGCAGTTTATGGACTAGCGGGATCTACAATGAGCAGTTCTTC.

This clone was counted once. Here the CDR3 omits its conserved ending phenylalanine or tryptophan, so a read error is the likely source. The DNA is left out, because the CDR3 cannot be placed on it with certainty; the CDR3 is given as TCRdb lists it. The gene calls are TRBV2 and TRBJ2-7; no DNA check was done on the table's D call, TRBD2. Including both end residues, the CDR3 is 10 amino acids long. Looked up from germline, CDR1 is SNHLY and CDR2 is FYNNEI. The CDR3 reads CASSDGTDIL.

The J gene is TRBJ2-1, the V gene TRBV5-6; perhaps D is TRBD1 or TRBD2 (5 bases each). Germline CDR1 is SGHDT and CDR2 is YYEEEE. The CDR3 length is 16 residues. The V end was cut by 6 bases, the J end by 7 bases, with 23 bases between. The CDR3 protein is CASTTLGVVGLNEQFF. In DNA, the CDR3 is TGTGCCAGCACAACACTGGGGGTGGTAGGTTTAAATGAGCAGTTCTTC.

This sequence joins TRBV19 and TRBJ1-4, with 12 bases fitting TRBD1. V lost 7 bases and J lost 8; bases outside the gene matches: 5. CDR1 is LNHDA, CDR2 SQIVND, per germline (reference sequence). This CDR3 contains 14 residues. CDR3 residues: CASKPGTGGEKLFF. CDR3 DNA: TGTGCCAGTAAGCCCGGGACAGGGGGCGAAAAACTGTTTTTT. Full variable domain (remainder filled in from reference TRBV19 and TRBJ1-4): DGGITQSPKYLFRKEGQNVTLSCEQNLNHDAMYWYRQDPGQGLRLIYYSQIVNDFQKGDIAEGYSVSREKKESFPLTVTSAQKNPTAFYLCASKPGTGGEKLFFGSGTQLSVL.

The CDR3 region has the DNA TGTGCCAGCAGCCCAACCGGACAGGGGGCTTTGCGGGAGTACGGGGAGCTGTTTTTT. Its protein product is CASSPTGQGALREYGELFF. The chain links TRBV7-9 to TRBJ2-2, with 11 positions matching TRBD1. The CDR3 is made up of 19 amino acids. Germline CDR1 and CDR2: SEHNR and FQNEAQ (reference sequence). V lost 5 bases, J lost 7 bases, and 18 bases stayed unmatched.

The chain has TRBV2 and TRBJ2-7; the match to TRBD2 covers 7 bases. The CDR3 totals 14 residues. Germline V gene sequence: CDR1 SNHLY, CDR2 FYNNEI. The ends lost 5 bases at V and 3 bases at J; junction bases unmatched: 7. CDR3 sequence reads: CASSTGTKGYEQYF. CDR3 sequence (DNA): TGTGCCAGCAGTACCGGGACTAAGGGCTACGAGCAGTACTTC.

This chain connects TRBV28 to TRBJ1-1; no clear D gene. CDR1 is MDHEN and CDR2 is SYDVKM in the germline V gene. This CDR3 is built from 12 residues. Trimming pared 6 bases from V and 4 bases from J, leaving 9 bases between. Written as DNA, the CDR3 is TGTGCCAGCAGCTATTACAGCACTGAAGCTTTCTTT. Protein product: CASSYYSTEAFF.

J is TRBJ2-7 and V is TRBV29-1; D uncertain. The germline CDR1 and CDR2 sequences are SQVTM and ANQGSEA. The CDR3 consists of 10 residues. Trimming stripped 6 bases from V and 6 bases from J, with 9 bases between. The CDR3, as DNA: TGCAGCGTGAGGTCCCGCGAGCAGTACTTC. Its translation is CSVRSREQYF.

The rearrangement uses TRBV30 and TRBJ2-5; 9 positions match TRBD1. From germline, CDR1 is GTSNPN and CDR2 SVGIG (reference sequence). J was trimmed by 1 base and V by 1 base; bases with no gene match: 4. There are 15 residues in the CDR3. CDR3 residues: CAWSAGQGAQETQYF. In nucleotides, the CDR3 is TGTGCCTGGAGTGCGGGACAGGGAGCCCAAGAGACCCAGTACTTC.

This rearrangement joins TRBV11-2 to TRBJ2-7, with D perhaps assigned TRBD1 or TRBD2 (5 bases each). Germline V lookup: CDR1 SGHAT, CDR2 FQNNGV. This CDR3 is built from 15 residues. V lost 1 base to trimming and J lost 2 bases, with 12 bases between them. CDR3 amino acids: CASSLVPGPTYEQYF. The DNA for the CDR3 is TGTGCCAGCAGCTTAGTGCCGGGACCCACCTACGAGCAGTACTTC.